This T cell receptor beta chain stems from a study of Ad26.COV2.S vaccination and SARS-CoV-2 variants. The data were produced by immunoSEQ multiplex PCR, yet TCRdb's version contains in-frame clones alone and is incomplete. The sample lists under 550,000 clones; roughly 90% were seen once. The CDR3 has 15 residues. V lost 4 bases and J lost 1, with 14 bases in between. Germline V CDR1 and CDR2: SNHLY, FYNNEI. The treatment was: roughly 20 received Ad26.COV2.S at low or high dose, single or two shots; about 5 received placebo; per-sample allocation not given. Day 63 after the first vaccine or placebo injection was the time point for sampling.

The TCR was taken from a person between 18 and 60 years old who received the Ad26.COV2.S COVID-19 vaccine or a placebo. V usage is TRBV2 and J usage is TRBJ2-7; D not certain. The material was peripheral blood, obtained in a trial of Ad26.COV2.S vaccine versus placebo. Written as DNA, the CDR3 is TGTGCCAGCAGTGGTGCCATGACGCTTTCCTACGAGCAGTACTTC. Translating it yields CASSGAMTLSYEQYF.